The following is a T cell receptor beta chain sequence with its context. This entry comes from a study of blood T cell repertoires in COVID-19. TCRdb's table, derived via immunoSEQ multiplex PCR, lists solely in-frame clones and lacks some. The sample lists roughly 200,000 clones, around four fifths occurring once. Germline V lookup: CDR1 SGHNT, CDR2 YYREEE (reference sequence). There are 16 residues in the CDR3. V trimming: 0 bases; J trimming: 4 bases; junction bases outside the gene matches: 7. The origin of this receptor is a man aged 40-50 years with active or convalescent COVID-19. This chain uses TRBV5-4 with TRBJ2-3; TRBD2 aligns across 8 bases. Sequenced material: peripheral blood. The CDR3 loop reads CASSLARGAGADTQYF. Written as DNA, the CDR3 is TGTGCCAGCAGCTTGGCGCGGGGAGCGGGAGCAGATACGCAGTATTTT.